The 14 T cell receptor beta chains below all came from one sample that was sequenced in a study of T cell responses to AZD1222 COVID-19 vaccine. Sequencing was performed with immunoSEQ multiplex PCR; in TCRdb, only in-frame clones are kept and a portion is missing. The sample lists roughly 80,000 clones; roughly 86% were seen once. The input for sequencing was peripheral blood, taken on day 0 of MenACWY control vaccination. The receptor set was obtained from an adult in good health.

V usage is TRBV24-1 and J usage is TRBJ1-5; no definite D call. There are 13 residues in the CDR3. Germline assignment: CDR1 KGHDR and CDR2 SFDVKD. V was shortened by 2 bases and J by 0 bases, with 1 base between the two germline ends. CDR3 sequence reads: CATSDYSNQPQHF. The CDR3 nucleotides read TGTGCCACCAGTGATTATAGCAATCAGCCCCAGCATTTT.

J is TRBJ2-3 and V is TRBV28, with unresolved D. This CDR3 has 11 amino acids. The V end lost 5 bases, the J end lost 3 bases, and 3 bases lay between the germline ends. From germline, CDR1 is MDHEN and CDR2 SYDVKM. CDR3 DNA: TGTGCCAGCAGTGTTACAGATACGCAGTATTTT. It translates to CASSVTDTQYF. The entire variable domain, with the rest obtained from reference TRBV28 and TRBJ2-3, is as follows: DVKVTQSSRYLVKRTGEKVFLECVQDMDHENMFWYRQDPGLGLRLIYFSYDVKMKEKGDIPEGYSVSREKKERFSLILESASTNQTSMYLCASSVTDTQYFGPGTRLTVL.

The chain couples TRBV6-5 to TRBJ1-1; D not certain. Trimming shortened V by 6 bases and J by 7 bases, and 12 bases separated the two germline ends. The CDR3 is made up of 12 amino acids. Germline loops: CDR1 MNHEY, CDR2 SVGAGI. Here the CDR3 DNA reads TGTGCCAGCAGCAACTCCCATTTTGAAGCTTTCTTT. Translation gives CASSNSHFEAFF.

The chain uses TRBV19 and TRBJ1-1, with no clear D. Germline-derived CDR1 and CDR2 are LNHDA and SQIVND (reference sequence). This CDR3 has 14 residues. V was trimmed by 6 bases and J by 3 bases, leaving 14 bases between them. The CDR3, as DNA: TGTGCCAGTAGCATGAATGGTATAGACACTGAAGCTTTCTTT. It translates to CASSMNGIDTEAFF.

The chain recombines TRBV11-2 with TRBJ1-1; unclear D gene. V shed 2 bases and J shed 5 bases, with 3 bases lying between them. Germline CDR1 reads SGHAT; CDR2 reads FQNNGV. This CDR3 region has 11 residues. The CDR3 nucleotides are TGTGCCAGCAGCTTAAGGACTGAAGCTTTCTTT. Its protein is CASSLRTEAFF.

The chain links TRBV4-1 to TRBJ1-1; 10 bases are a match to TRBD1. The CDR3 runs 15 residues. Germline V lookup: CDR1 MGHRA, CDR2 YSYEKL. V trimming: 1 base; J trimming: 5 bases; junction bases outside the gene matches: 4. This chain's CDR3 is CASSQGGQGRTEAFF. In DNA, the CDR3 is TGCGCCAGCAGCCAAGGGGGACAGGGGAGAACTGAAGCTTTCTTT.

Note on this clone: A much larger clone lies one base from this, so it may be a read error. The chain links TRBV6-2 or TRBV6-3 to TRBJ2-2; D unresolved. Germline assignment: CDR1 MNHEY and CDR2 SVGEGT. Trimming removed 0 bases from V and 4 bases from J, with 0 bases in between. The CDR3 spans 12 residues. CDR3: CASSYSTGELFF. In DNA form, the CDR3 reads TGTGCCAGCAGTTACTCCACCGGGGAGCTGTTTTTT.

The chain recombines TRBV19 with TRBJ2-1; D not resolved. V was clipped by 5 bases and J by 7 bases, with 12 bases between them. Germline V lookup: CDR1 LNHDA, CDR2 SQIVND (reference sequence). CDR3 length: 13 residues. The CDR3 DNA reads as TGTGCCAGTAGTTGGGGATCGGAGAATGAGCAGTTCTTC. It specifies CASSWGSENEQFF.

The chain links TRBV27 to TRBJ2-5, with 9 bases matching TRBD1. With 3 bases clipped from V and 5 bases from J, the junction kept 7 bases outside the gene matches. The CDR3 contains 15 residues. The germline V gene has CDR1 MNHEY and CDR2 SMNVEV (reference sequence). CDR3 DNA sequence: TGTGCCAGCAGTTTCTTACAGGGGGCGAAGGAGACCCAGTACTTC. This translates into CASSFLQGAKETQYF.

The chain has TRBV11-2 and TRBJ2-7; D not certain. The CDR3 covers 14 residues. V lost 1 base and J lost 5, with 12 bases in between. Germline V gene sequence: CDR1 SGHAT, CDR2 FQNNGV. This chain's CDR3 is CASSLGERADEQYF. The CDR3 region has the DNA TGTGCCAGCAGCTTAGGAGAGAGAGCCGACGAGCAGTACTTC.

CDR3 in amino acids: CATQPTSGGPMTDTQYF. The CDR3 DNA reads as TGCGCCACCCAGCCGACTAGCGGGGGGCCCATGACAGATACGCAGTATTTT. The rearrangement uses TRBV5-1 and TRBJ2-3; 13 nucleotides line up with TRBD2. Germline CDR1 reads SGHRS; CDR2 reads YFSETQ. V shed 9 bases, J shed 3 bases, and the junction held 13 bases outside the gene matches. The CDR3 spans 17 residues.

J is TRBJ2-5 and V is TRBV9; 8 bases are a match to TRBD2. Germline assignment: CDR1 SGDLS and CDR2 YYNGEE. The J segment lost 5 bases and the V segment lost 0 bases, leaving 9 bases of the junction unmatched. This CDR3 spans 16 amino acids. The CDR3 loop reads CASSVESGGPWETQYF. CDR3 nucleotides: TGTGCCAGCAGCGTAGAGTCGGGGGGGCCTTGGGAGACCCAGTACTTC.

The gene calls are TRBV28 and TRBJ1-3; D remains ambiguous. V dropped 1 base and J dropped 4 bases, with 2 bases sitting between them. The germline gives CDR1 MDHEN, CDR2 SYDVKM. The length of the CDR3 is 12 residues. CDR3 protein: CASSLLGNTIYF. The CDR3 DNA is TGTGCCAGCAGTTTATTGGGAAACACCATATATTTT.

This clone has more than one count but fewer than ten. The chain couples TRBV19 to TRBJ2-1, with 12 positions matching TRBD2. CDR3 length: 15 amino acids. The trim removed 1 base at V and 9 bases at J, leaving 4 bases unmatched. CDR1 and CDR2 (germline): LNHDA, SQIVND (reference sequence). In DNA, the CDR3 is TGTGCCAGTAGTATAGCGGCTAGCGGGGGGGGTGAGCAGTTCTTC. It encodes CASSIAASGGGEQFF.